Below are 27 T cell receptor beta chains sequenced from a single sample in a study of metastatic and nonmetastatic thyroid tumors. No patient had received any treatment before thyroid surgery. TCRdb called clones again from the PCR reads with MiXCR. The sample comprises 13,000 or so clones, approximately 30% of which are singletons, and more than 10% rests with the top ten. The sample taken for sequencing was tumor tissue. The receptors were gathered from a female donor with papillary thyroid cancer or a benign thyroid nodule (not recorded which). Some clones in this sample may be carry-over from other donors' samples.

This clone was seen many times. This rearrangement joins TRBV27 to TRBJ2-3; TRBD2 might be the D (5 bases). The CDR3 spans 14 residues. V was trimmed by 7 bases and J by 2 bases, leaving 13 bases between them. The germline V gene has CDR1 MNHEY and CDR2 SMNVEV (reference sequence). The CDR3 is CASTHTRPTDTQYF. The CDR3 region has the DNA TGTGCCAGCACCCATACTAGACCCACAGATACGCAGTATTTT.

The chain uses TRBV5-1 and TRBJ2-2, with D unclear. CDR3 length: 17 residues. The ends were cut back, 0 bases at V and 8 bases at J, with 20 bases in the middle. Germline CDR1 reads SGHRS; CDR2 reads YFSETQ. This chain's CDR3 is CASSLARVGPKYGELFF. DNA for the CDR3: TGCGCCAGCAGCTTGGCTCGGGTAGGTCCGAAGTATGGGGAGCTGTTTTTT.

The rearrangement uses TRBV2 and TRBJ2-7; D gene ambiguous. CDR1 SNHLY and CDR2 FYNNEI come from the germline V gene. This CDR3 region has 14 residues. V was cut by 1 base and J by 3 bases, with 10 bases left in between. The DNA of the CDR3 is TGTGCCAGCAGTGAAGGGTGGCAGAACTACGAGCAGTACTTC. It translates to CASSEGWQNYEQYF.

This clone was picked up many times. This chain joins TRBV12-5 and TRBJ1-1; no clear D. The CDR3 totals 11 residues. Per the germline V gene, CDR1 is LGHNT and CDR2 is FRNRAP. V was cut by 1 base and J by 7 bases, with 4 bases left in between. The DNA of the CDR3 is TGTGCTAGTGGTTTGGCGATTGAAGCTTTCTTT. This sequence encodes CASGLAIEAFF.

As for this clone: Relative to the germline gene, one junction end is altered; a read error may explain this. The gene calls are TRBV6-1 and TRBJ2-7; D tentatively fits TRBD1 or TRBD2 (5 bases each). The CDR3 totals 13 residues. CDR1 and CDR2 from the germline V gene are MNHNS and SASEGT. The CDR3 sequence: CASSEGDPREQYF. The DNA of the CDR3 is TGTGCCAGCAGCGAAGGGGACCCCCGGGAGCAGTACTTC.

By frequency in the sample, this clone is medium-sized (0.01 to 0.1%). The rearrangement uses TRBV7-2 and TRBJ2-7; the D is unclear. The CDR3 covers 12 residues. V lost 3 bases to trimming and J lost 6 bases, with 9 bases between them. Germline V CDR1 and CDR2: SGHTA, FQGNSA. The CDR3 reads CASSFSSFEQYF. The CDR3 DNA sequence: TGTGCCAGCAGCTTTTCGTCTTTCGAGCAGTACTTC.

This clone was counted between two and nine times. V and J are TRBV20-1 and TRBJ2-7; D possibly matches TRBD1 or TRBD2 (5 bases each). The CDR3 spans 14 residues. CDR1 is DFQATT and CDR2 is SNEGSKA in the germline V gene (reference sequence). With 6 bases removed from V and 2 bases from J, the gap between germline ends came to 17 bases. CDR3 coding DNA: TGCAGTGCCTCCCTTGGGGGTGGCACCTACGAGCAGTACTTC. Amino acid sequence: CSASLGGGTYEQYF.

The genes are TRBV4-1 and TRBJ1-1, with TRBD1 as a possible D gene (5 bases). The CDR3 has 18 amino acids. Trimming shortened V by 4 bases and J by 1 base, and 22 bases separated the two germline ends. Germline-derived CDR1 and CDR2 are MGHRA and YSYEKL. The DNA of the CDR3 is TGCGCCAGCAGCCGATTATACTCAGCGGGGACCCCGAACACTGAAGCTTTCTTT. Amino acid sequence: CASSRLYSAGTPNTEAFF.

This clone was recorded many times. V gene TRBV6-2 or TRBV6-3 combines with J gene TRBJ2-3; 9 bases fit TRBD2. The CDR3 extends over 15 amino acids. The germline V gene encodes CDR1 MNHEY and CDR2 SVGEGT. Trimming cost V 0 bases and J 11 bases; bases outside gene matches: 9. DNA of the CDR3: TGTGCCAGCAGTTACTCCGCTAGCGGGATTGGTAGGCAGTATTTT. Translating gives CASSYSASGIGRQYF.

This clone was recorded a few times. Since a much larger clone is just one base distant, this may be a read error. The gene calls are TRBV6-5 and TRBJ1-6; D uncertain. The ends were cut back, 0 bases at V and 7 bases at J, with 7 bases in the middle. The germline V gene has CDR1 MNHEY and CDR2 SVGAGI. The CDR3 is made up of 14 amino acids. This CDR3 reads CASSYSCVNSPLHF. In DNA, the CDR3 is TGTGCCAGCAGTTACTCCTGCGTAAATTCACCCCTCCACTTT.

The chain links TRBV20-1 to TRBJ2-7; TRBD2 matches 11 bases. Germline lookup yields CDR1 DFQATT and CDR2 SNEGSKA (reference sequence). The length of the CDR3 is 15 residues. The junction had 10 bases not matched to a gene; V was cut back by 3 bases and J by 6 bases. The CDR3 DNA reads TGCAGTGCTAGTCCGACTAGCGGGATTCTGAGCGAGCAGTACTTC. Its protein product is CSASPTSGILSEQYF.

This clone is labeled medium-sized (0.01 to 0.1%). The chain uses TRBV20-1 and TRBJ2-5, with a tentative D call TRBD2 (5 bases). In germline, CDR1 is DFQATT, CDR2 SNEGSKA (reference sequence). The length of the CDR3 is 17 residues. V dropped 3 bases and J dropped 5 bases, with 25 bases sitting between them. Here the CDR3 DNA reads TGCAGTGCTAGGACTCTTACAGCGGCGTACCCCGGGGAGACCCAGTACTTC. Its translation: CSARTLTAAYPGETQYF.

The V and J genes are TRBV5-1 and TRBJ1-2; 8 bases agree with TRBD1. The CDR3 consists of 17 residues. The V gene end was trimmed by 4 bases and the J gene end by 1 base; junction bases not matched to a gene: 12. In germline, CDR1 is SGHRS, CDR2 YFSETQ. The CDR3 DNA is TGCGCCAGCAGCCATATTATCGGGACAGGATTTAACTATGGCTACACCTTC. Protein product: CASSHIIGTGFNYGYTF.

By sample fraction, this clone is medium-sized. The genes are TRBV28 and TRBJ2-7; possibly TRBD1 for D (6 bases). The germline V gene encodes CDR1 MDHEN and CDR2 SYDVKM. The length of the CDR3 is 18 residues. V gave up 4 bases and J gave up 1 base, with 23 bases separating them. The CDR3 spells CASSSQSPSTGYSYEQYF. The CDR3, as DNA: TGTGCCAGCAGTTCCCAATCTCCTTCGACAGGTTATTCCTACGAGCAGTACTTC.

In nucleotides, the CDR3 is TGTGCCAGCACCCGGTTAGCCAAAAACATTCAGTACTTC. Protein product: CASTRLAKNIQYF. The chain recombines TRBV28 with TRBJ2-4, with D hard to call. The CDR3 runs 13 residues. V lost 7 bases to trimming and J lost 0 bases, with 7 bases between them. CDR1 and CDR2 (germline): MDHEN, SYDVKM.

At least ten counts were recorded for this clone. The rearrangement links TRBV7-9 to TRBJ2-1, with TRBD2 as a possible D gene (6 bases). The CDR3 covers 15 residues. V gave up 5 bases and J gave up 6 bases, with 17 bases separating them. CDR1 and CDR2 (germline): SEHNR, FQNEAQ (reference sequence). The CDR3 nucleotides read TGTGCCAGCAGCCCCCGACTAGAGGGTAGCAATGAGCAGTTCTTC. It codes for CASSPRLEGSNEQFF.

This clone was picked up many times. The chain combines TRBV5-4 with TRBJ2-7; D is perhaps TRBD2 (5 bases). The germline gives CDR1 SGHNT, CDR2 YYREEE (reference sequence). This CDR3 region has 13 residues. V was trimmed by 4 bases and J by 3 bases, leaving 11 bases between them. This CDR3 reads CASSQELDYEQYF. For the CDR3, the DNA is TGTGCCAGCAGCCAGGAACTAGACTACGAGCAGTACTTC.

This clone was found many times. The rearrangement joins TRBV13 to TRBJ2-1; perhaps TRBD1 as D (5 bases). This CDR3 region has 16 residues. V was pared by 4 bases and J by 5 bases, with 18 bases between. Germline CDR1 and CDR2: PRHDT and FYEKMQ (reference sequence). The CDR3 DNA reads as TGTGCCAGCAGCTCAAAGGGTGCAGGGATACACAATGAGCAGTTCTTC. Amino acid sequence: CASSSKGAGIHNEQFF.

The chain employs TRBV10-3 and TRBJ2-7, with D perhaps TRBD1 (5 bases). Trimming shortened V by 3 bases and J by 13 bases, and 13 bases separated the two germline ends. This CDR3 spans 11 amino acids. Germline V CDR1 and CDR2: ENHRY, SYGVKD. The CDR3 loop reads CAISEGAGLYF. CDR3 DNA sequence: TGTGCCATCAGTGAAGGGGCTGGCCTTTACTTC.

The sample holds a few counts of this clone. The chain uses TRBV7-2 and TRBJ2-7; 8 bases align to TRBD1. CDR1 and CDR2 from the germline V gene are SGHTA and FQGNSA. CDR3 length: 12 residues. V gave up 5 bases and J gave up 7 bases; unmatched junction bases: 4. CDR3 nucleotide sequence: TGTGCCAGCAGCCCAGGACAGGGAGAGCAGTACTTC. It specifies CASSPGQGEQYF.

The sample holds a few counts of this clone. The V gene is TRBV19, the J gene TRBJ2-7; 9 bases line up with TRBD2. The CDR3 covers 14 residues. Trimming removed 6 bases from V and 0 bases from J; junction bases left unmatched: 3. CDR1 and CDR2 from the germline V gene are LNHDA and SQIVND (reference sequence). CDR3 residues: CASRTTSGSYEQYF. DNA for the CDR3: TGTGCCAGTAGGACGACTAGCGGCTCCTACGAGCAGTACTTC.

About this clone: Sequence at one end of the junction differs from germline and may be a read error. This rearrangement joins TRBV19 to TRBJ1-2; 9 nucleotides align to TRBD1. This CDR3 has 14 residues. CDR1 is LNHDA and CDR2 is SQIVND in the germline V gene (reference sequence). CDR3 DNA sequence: TGTGCCAGCGATGCGACAGGGGGTGGCTATGGCAACACCTTC. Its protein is CASDATGGGYGNTF.

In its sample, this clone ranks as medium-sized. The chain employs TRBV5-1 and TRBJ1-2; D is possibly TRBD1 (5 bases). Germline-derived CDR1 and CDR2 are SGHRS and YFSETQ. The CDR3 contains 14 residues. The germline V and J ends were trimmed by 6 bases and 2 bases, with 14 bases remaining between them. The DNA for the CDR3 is TGCGCCAGCAAAACAGGTGGAGTCAACTATGGCTACACCTTC. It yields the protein CASKTGGVNYGYTF.

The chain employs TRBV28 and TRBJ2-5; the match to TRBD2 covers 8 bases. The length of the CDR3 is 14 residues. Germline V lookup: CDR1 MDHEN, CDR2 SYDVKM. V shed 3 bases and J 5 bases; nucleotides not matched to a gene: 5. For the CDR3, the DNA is TGTGCCAGCAGTTTTACGGGAGGGCCGGAGACCCAGTACTTC. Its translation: CASSFTGGPETQYF.

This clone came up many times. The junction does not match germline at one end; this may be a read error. The CDR3 nucleotides are TGCGCCAGCGGCTTACCTAGCGGCTACGAGCAGTACTTC. Translation gives CASGLPSGYEQYF. This chain links TRBV5-1 with TRBJ2-7; TRBD2 matches at 7 bases. CDR3 length equals 13 residues. The V gene's germline CDR1 is SGHRS and CDR2 YFSETQ.

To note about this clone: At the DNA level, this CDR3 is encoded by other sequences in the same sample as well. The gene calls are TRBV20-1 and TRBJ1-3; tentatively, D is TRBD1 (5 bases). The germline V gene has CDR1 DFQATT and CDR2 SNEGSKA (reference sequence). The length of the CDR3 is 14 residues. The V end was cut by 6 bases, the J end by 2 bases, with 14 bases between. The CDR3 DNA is TGCAGTGCCGGGGGTGGGGAGGCTGGAAACACCATATATTTT. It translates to CSAGGGEAGNTIYF.

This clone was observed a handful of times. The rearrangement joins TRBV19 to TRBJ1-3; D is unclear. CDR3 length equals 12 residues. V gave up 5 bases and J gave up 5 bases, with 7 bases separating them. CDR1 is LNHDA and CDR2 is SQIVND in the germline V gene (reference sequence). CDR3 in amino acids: CASSATRNTIYF. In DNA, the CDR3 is TGTGCCAGTAGTGCCACCAGAAACACCATATATTTT.